This passage covers 5 T cell receptor beta chains from one sample sequenced in a study of T cells in Graves' hyperthyroidism and ophthalmopathy. It was RNA transcripts that yielded the amplified TCR beta CDR3 regions. During a first-round RT-PCR of the TCR CDR3, the HTBI primer set was used. A single record per CDR3 protein comes from TCRdb applying MiXCR to the multiplex PCR reads. The data hold 550,000 to 700,000 distinct CDR3 sequences, with around 46% observed a single time. Sequencing was carried out using peripheral blood or thyroid tissue (not recorded which). These receptors were collected from an adult woman with Graves' disease, either hyperthyroidism or ophthalmopathy (not recorded which).

This clonotype has at least ten counts. This rearrangement joins TRBV9 to TRBJ1-4, with 10 bases lining up with TRBD1. There are 14 residues in the CDR3. Germline V gives CDR1 SGDLS, CDR2 YYNGEE. V was clipped by 4 bases and J by 7 bases; unmatched bases: 4. CDR3 DNA sequence: TGTGCCAGCAGCCCGACAGGGGGCTTTGAAAAACTGTTTTTT. Protein: CASSPTGGFEKLFF.

This chain uses TRBV7-8 with TRBJ1-6; possible D gene TRBD1, 5 bases. There are 16 residues in the CDR3. Germline-derived CDR1 and CDR2 are SGHVS and FQNEAQ. Trimming removed 1 base at V and 10 bases at J, with 17 bases between. The CDR3 spells CASSLDSAGGYSPLHF. As DNA, the CDR3 is TGTGCCAGCAGCTTAGATTCGGCGGGGGGGTACTCACCCCTCCACTTT.

The J gene is TRBJ1-1, the V gene TRBV29-1; D call uncertain. CDR3 size: 10 residues. Trimming took 4 bases from V and 2 from J, leaving 2 bases between them. Looked up from germline, CDR1 is SQVTM and CDR2 is ANQGSEA. The CDR3 DNA reads as TGCAGCGTTGCCAACACTGAAGCTTTCTTT. It is translated as CSVANTEAFF. The full variable domain, its missing parts supplied by reference TRBV29-1 and TRBJ1-1, is SAVISQKPSRDICQRGTSLTIQCQVDSQVTMMFWYRQQPGQSLTLIATANQGSEATYESGFVIDKFPISRPNLTFSTLTVSNMSPEDSSIYLCSVANTEAFFGQGTRLTVV.

This clonotype came up many times. This chain connects TRBV11-2 to TRBJ2-7; TRBD2 agrees at 8 bases. The CDR3 sequence is 16 residues long. The V and J ends lost 7 bases and 0 bases, in that order; junction bases with no gene match: 11. Looked up from germline, CDR1 is SGHAT and CDR2 is FQNNGV. Here the CDR3 DNA reads TGTGCCAGCACCCCGGGGGGGAGGGGCCCCTCCTACGAGCAGTACTTC. This translates into CASTPGGRGPSYEQYF.

This clonotype was found many times. The rearrangement uses TRBV4-1 and TRBJ1-2, with TRBD1 as a possible D gene (6 bases). V lost 6 bases and J lost 0, with 14 bases in between. The CDR3 runs to 15 residues. CDR1 is MGHRA, CDR2 YSYEKL, per germline. The CDR3 region has the DNA TGCGCCAGCAGTGCAGGGGATCTAACTAACTATGGCTACACCTTC. Its translation is CASSAGDLTNYGYTF.